In its sample, the clone carrying this TCR beta chain was seen a few times. Its target is unknown. As the sequencing template, cDNA was produced by extracting RNA and reverse transcribing it. The table came from immunoSEQ multiplex PCR; TCRdb's copy has only in-frame clones and leaves some out. Of approximately 140,000 clones detected, 82% appear once; the ten largest clones hold around a quarter. These data originate in a study of CD8+ T cells in alopecia areata. Study-level results: Sequencing of scalp tissue also captures the resident alphabeta T cells of normal skin.

The CDR3 has 17 amino acids. Trimming stripped 5 bases from V and 4 bases from J, with 21 bases between. The V gene's germline CDR1 is SGHTA and CDR2 FQGNSA. Sample treatment: oral pan-JAK inhibitor, 5-10 mg twice daily. It was from PBMCs that CD4+ and CD8+ T cells were sorted. This sequence joins TRBV7-2 and TRBJ2-1; D might be TRBD1 or TRBD2, each matching 6 bases. The sequencing used CD8+ T cells sorted from blood, collected at week 4, from a patient treated with tofacitinib. This receptor was obtained from a human donor with alopecia areata. The CDR3 sequence: CASSRRGRGPLYNEQFF. The CDR3 DNA is TGTGCCAGCAGCCGTAGAGGACGGGGGCCCCTTTACAATGAGCAGTTCTTC. Combining the CDR3 with reference TRBV7-2 and TRBJ2-1 gives the whole variable domain GAGVSQSPSNKVTEKGKDVELRCDPISGHTALYWYRQSLGQGLEFLIYFQGNSAPDKSGLPSDRFSAERTGGSVSTLTIQRTQQEDSAVYLCASSRRGRGPLYNEQFFGPGTRLTVL.